These 5 T cell receptor beta chains originate from one sample sequenced in a study of human thymus T cells. This table comes from immunoSEQ multiplex PCR, and its TCRdb copy is limited to in-frame clones, with some not included. This table holds tens of thousands of clones, around 94% found once. The sequenced sample consisted of blood. The origin of the receptors is a boy under two years old with a congenital heart defect but otherwise immunologically healthy.

The chain employs TRBV4-1 and TRBJ2-2; a possible D gene is TRBD2 (6 bases). The CDR3 extends over 16 amino acids. CDR1 and CDR2 from the germline V gene are MGHRA and YSYEKL. The ends were cut back, 2 bases at V and 5 bases at J, with 15 bases in the middle. The DNA of the CDR3 is TGCGCCAGCAGCCAAACGGGGCTAGCGTATACCGGGGAGCTGTTTTTT. Protein: CASSQTGLAYTGELFF.

The J gene is TRBJ2-2, the V gene TRBV7-2; D unclear. CDR1 is SGHTA, CDR2 FQGNSA, per germline. This CDR3 comprises 14 residues. The V and J ends lost 1 base and 5 bases respectively, with 8 bases between them. Written as DNA, the CDR3 is TGTGCCAGCAGCTTAGGGGTAGGGACCGGGGAGCTGTTTTTT. It yields the protein CASSLGVGTGELFF.

The V gene is TRBV6-6, the J gene TRBJ2-7, with 7 bases lining up with TRBD1. This CDR3 has 15 amino acids. After removal of 5 bases from V and 5 bases from J, the junction contained 12 bases not matched to a gene. Germline-derived CDR1 and CDR2 are MNHNY and SVGAGI (reference sequence). CDR3 loop: CASSLQTGKEDEQYF. The CDR3 nucleotides read TGTGCCAGCAGTCTCCAGACAGGGAAAGAGGACGAGCAGTACTTC.

The rearrangement uses TRBV7-2 and TRBJ1-2, with TRBD1 as a possible D gene (6 bases). Between the trimmed V and J ends, which lost 5 bases and 4 bases, there was a span of 14 bases. Germline CDR1 SGHTA, CDR2 FQGNSA. CDR3 length: 14 residues. CDR3 nucleotide sequence: TGTGCCAGCAGCCCTCTAACAGGGCGCTATGGCTACACCTTC. Translated, it gives CASSPLTGRYGYTF.

CDR3 bases: TGTGCCAGCAGGAAGGGGATCGTTACCGAAGCTTTCTTT. Residues: CASRKGIVTEAFF. The rearrangement uses TRBV6-1 and TRBJ1-1, with D perhaps TRBD1 (5 bases). The CDR3 has 13 amino acids. Between the trimmed V and J ends, which lost 6 bases and 8 bases, there was a span of 16 bases. The germline V gene encodes CDR1 MNHNS and CDR2 SASEGT.